The rows below give T cell receptor beta chains drawn from one sample of a study of pediatric ulcerative colitis. Measured with immunoSEQ multiplex PCR; TCRdb has only the in-frame clones, and not every one. The table lists about 15,000 clones, about 90% of them singletons, with 0.85% to 1% in the top ten. Material: blood. These receptors originate from a boy aged 10-17 years with moderate ulcerative colitis. CDR3s include the opening cysteine and the closing phenylalanine or tryptophan. A D gene is named only where the DNA matches it firmly. The listing skips clone size in some rows; elsewhere it reads once, few, many or a size class.

- | 14 | TRBJ1-4 | TRBV6-5 | - | TGTGCCAGCAGTCCCACGGGTCGGGGTGAAAAACTGTTTTTT | CASSPTGRGEKLFF
- | 14 | TRBJ1-3 | TRBV6-6 | - | TGTGCCAGCAGGGGCGGGGGATTTGGAAACACCATATATTTT | CASRGGGFGNTIYF
- | 14 | TRBJ2-7 | TRBV7-2 | - | TGTGCCAGCAGCTCGAGTAACTTGCCCTACGAGCAGTACTTC | CASSSSNLPYEQYF
- | 17 | TRBJ1-2 | TRBV27 | TRBD1 | TGTGCCAGCAGTTTAGTCGGCAGGACAGGGTTTACCTATGGCTACACCTTC | CASSLVGRTGFTYGYTF
- | 15 | TRBJ1-4 | TRBV5-1 | - | TGCGCCAGCAGCAAAGGCCCGGGACGGCATGAAAAACTGTTTTTT | CASSKGPGRHEKLFF
- | 16 | TRBJ1-3 | TRBV4-3 | - | TGCGCCAGCAGCCAAGTAACCCTGGGCTCTGGAAACACCATATATTTT | CASSQVTLGSGNTIYF
- | 18 | TRBJ1-4 | TRBV7-9 | - | TGTGCCAGCAGCTTAGTTTATGAACGCCTTCATCCGAATGAAAAACTGTTTTTT | CASSLVYERLHPNEKLFF
- | 11 | TRBJ1-1 | TRBV5-1 | - | TGCGCCAGCAGCTTTGGGGGGGAAGCTTTCTTT | CASSFGGEAFF
- | 14 | TRBJ2-4 | TRBV11-2 | - | TGTGCCAGCAGCTCCTCCCTTCCTATAAACATTCAGTACTTC | CASSSSLPINIQYF
- | 17 | TRBJ2-1 | TRBV4-3 | TRBD2 | TGCGCCAGCAGCCAAGAGCCTAGCGGAAGCTCCTACAATGAGCAGTTCTTC | CASSQEPSGSSYNEQFF
- | 13 | TRBJ2-7 | TRBV11-2 | - | TGTGCCAGCAGTTACCAGCCGGGGGACGAGCAGTACTTC | CASSYQPGDEQYF
- | 15 | TRBJ2-7 | TRBV27 | TRBD1 | TGTGCCAGCAGTTTATCCGGGGACAGTACCTACGAGCAGTACTTC | CASSLSGDSTYEQYF
- | 17 | TRBJ1-4 | TRBV5-8 | - | TGTGCCAGCAGCTTGGCTGCCAGGGGAGGGACTAATGAAAAACTGTTTTTT | CASSLAARGGTNEKLFF
- | 15 | TRBJ2-1 | TRBV4-3 | - | TGCGCCAGCAGCCAAGATGCCAGTACCTACAATGAGCAGTTCTTC | CASSQDASTYNEQFF
- | 19 | TRBJ2-6 | TRBV2 | TRBD1 | TGTGCCAGCAGTATAAAACCGGGACAGGGTTTCTCTGGGGCCAACGTCCTGACTTTC | CASSIKPGQGFSGANVLTF
- | 18 | TRBJ2-5 | TRBV18 | TRBD1 | TGTGCCAGCTCACCTAATAACGGACCACAGGGGACGATGGGGACCCAGTACTTC | CASSPNNGPQGTMGTQYF
- | 15 | TRBJ1-3 | TRBV5-5 | - | TGTGCCAGCAGCCCGGGTGGGGTCTCTGGAAACACCATATATTTT | CASSPGGVSGNTIYF
- | 13 | TRBJ1-1 | TRBV5-8 | - | TGTGCCAGCAGCTTGCAGGGGTTAACTGAAGCTTTCTTT | CASSLQGLTEAFF
- | 16 | TRBJ2-3 | TRBV4-1 | - | TGCGCCAGCAGCCAAGTTGTTTCGTATAGCACAGATACGCAGTATTTT | CASSQVVSYSTDTQYF
- | 17 | TRBJ2-7 | TRBV7-8 | - | TGTGCCAGCAGCCCAACAGGGGCGGGGGACCGGGACTACGAGCAGTACTTC | CASSPTGAGDRDYEQYF
- | 16 | TRBJ2-2 | TRBV29-1 | - | TGCAGCGTTGAACCCCAAACCCCTCTCTTTGTCGGGGAGCTGTTTTTT | CSVEPQTPLFVGELFF
once | 16 | TRBJ1-6 | TRBV6-5 | TRBD1 | TGTGCCAGCAGTTACTCCGGGACAGTCTTGGATTCACCCCTCCACTTT | CASSYSGTVLDSPLHF
- | 16 | TRBJ2-1 | TRBV7-3 | - | TGTGCCAGCAGCTTAAATATCGGGTGGCCGGGCCATGAGCAGTTCTTC | CASSLNIGWPGHEQFF
- | 15 | TRBJ1-3 | TRBV5-5 | - | TGTGCCAGCAGCTTGGACGGAAACTCTGGAAACACCATATATTTT | CASSLDGNSGNTIYF
- | 13 | TRBJ2-1 | TRBV6-1 | - | TGTGCCACCACCTTGAGCTCCTACAATGAGCAGTTCTTC | CATTLSSYNEQFF
- | 18 | TRBJ2-1 | TRBV7-9 | TRBD2 | TGTGCCAGCAGCCCTGGGTCTTCAACTAGCGGAGCCTACAATGAGCAGTTCTTC | CASSPGSSTSGAYNEQFF
- | 15 | TRBJ2-7 | TRBV11-3 | TRBD1 | TGTGCCAGCAGCCGGGCGGGACAGGGCTCCTACGAGCAGTACTTC | CASSRAGQGSYEQYF
- | 16 | TRBJ2-7 | TRBV27 | - | TGTGCCAGCAGTTTACAGTCCGGGACTGGCTCCTACGAGCAGTACTTC | CASSLQSGTGSYEQYF
few | 18 | TRBJ1-6 | TRBV7-9 | - | TGTGCCAGCAGCTTATCCGCGCGGATGCGAGAGGATAATTCACCCCTCCACTTT | CASSLSARMREDNSPLHF
- | 12 | TRBJ1-5 | TRBV10-3 | - | TGTGCCATCAGGGAGAGCAATCAGCCCCAGCATTTT | CAIRESNQPQHF
- | 14 | TRBJ2-1 | TRBV27 | - | TGTGCCAGCAGTTTGCGGGACAACTACAATGAGCAGTTCTTC | CASSLRDNYNEQFF
- | 16 | TRBJ1-6 | TRBV5-1 | - | TGCGCCAGCAGCTTGGACAGGGCCATGCATAATTCACCCCTCCACTTT | CASSLDRAMHNSPLHF
- | 14 | TRBJ1-1 | TRBV28 | - | TGTGCCAGCAGTTTACTGATGGAGAACACTGAAGCTTTCTTT | CASSLLMENTEAFF
- | 12 | TRBJ2-7 | TRBV6-1 | - | TGTGCCAGCATAAAAGGCGGGTACGAGCAGTACTTC | CASIKGGYEQYF
- | 13 | TRBJ2-1 | TRBV13 | - | TGTGCCAGCAGCCCCGGGGCGGGCAATGAGCAGTTCTTC | CASSPGAGNEQFF
- | 14 | TRBJ1-3 | TRBV7-8 | TRBD1 | TGTGCCAGCAGGCTTGACAGGGGCGGAAACACCATATATTTT | CASRLDRGGNTIYF
- | 13 | TRBJ1-1 | TRBV19 | - | TGTGCCAGTAAGTGGACCCTGAGGACTGAAGCTTTCTTT | CASKWTLRTEAFF
once | 15 | TRBJ2-1 | TRBV7-6 | TRBD2 | TGTGCCAGCAGCTTAAAGACTAGCGGGAGAGGTGAGCAGTTCTTC | CASSLKTSGRGEQFF
- | 16 | TRBJ2-7 | TRBV11-2 | - | TGTGCCAGCAGTCTCAAGGGGCGGGACGGTTACTACGAGCAGTACTTC | CASSLKGRDGYYEQYF
- | 16 | TRBJ2-7 | TRBV5-1 | TRBD2 | TGCGCCAGCAGCTCCATCGCGACTAGCGGGAGTCCCGAGCAGTACTTC | CASSSIATSGSPEQYF
- | 13 | TRBJ2-7 | TRBV6-1 | TRBD1 | TGTGCCAGCTGTCGACAGGGACGGGACGAGCAGTACTTC | CASCRQGRDEQYF
- | 16 | TRBJ2-2 | TRBV30 | - | TGTGCCTGGAGTACCCTGATCGGGGGACCCGCCGGGGAGCTGTTTTTT | CAWSTLIGGPAGELFF
few | 14 | TRBJ1-4 | TRBV6-1 | - | TGTGCCAGCAGTCTGGACCTAACTAATGAAAAACTGTTTTTT | CASSLDLTNEKLFF
- | 15 | TRBJ1-4 | TRBV7-9 | TRBD1 | TGTGCCAGCAGCGCCCGGGACAGGGGGGATGAAAAACTGTTTTTT | CASSARDRGDEKLFF
- | 16 | TRBJ1-1 | TRBV5-1 | TRBD1 | TGCGCCAGCAGCTTAATACAGGGGCTCATGAACACTGAAGCTTTCTTT | CASSLIQGLMNTEAFF
- | 16 | TRBJ2-5 | TRBV5-1 | TRBD2 | TGCGCCAGCAGCTTGGAGGGACTAGTGTTAGGAGAGACCCAGTACTTC | CASSLEGLVLGETQYF
- | 15 | TRBJ2-7 | TRBV6-1 | - | TGTGCCAGCAGTGAAGGGGCAGGGCCGACCTACGAGCAGTACTTC | CASSEGAGPTYEQYF
- | 14 | TRBJ2-1 | TRBV5-4 | - | TGTGCCAGCAGCTTGGACAGAGCCTACAATGAGCAGTTCTTC | CASSLDRAYNEQFF